One sample yielded the 13 T cell receptor beta chains listed below, sequenced in a study of neurological immune-mediated disorders. Documented time point: longitudinal time-point 1 (baseline). A single record per CDR3 protein comes from TCRdb applying MiXCR to the 5' RACE reads. The sample has roughly 75,000 distinct CDR3 sequences, 12% to 15% seen once. Sequencing was done on a sample of PBMCs. The origin of the receptors is a female donor with HTLV-1-associated myelopathy (HAM/TSP).

This clonotype qualifies as medium-sized. This chain links TRBV2 with TRBJ2-4, with 9 bases lining up with TRBD1. There are 18 residues in the CDR3. The germline gives CDR1 SNHLY, CDR2 FYNNEI. Trimming removed 6 bases from V and 0 bases from J; junction bases left unmatched: 12. Written as DNA, the CDR3 is TGTGCCAGCAGGCCGGGACAGGGCGGAGCACTAGCCAAAAACATTCAGTACTTC. It encodes CASRPGQGGALAKNIQYF. The full variable domain, with the rest looked up from reference TRBV2 and TRBJ2-4, is EPEVTQTPSHQVTQMGQEVILRCVPISNHLYFYWYRQILGQKVEFLVSFYNNEISEKSEIFDDQFSVERPDGSNFTLKIRSTKLEDSAMYFCASRPGQGGALAKNIQYFGAGTRLSVL.

This clonotype was seen ten or more times. The chain couples TRBV5-1 to TRBJ2-1, with TRBD2 matching over 8 bases. The CDR3 length is 15 residues. With 4 bases clipped from V and 0 bases from J, the junction kept 3 bases outside the gene matches. CDR1 and CDR2 (germline): SGHRS, YFSETQ. The CDR3 nucleotides are TGCGCCAGCAGCACCGGGACTAGCTCCTACAATGAGCAGTTCTTC. Protein sequence: CASSTGTSSYNEQFF.

This clonotype was detected many times. In DNA form, the CDR3 reads TGCAGTGCTAGTGGACTAGCGGGGGCAGCCAAAAACATTCAGTACTTC. Its protein is CSASGLAGAAKNIQYF. This rearrangement joins TRBV20-1 to TRBJ2-4; 13 bases align to TRBD2. CDR1 is DFQATT and CDR2 is SNEGSKA in the germline V gene (reference sequence). J was trimmed by 0 bases and V by 3 bases; bases with no gene match: 2. This CDR3 has 16 amino acids.

This clonotype is a singleton in its sample. A much larger clone sits a single nucleotide away, making a read error possible. This sequence joins TRBV20-1 and TRBJ2-2; tentatively, D is TRBD1 or TRBD2 (6 bases each). Trimming shortened V by 5 bases and J by 3 bases, and 19 bases separated the two germline ends. The germline V gene has CDR1 DFQATT and CDR2 SNEGSKA (reference sequence). CDR3 length: 16 amino acids. Written as DNA, the CDR3 is TGCAGTGCTGGAGCCCTGGGGGGCACTGACACCGGGGAGCTGTTTTTT. This translates into CSAGALGGTDTGELFF.

The table lists this clonotype with many counts. This chain joins TRBV21-1 and TRBJ2-7. TRBV21-1 is labeled a pseudogene. CDR3 size: 14 residues. In DNA, the CDR3 is TGTGCCAGCAGCAAAGCCAATGGCGGCTACGAGCAGTACTTC. This encodes CASSKANGGYEQYF.

The chain is built from TRBV11-2 and TRBJ2-3, with D perhaps TRBD2 (7 bases). The CDR3 contains 15 residues. Trimming pared 5 bases from V and 8 bases from J, leaving 20 bases between. CDR1 SGHAT and CDR2 FQNNGV come from the germline V gene. In nucleotides, the CDR3 is TGTGCCAGCAGCCCCTCTTCGCGGGGGCATCGTACGCAGTATTTT. Translation: CASSPSSRGHRTQYF.

This clonotype was counted ten times or more. The gene calls are TRBV7-9 and TRBJ1-1; 8 nucleotides align to TRBD1. Trimming cost V 7 bases and J 1 base; bases outside gene matches: 5. Germline CDR1 SEHNR, CDR2 FQNEAQ (reference sequence). CDR3 length: 14 residues. The CDR3 coding sequence is TGTGCCAGCAACATAGGACAGGGGAACACTGAAGCTTTCTTT. Its translation is CASNIGQGNTEAFF.

Many counts were recorded for this clonotype. The rearrangement uses TRBV12-3 or TRBV12-4 and TRBJ2-2, with D hard to call. The CDR3 consists of 13 residues. V was clipped by 0 bases and J by 5 bases, with 4 bases between them. The CDR3 loop reads CASSLARTGELFF. In nucleotides, the CDR3 is TGTGCCAGCAGTTTAGCCAGGACCGGGGAGCTGTTTTTT.

Comments on this clonotype: An end of the junction does not agree with germline; a read error may underlie this. The chain carries TRBV4-1 and TRBJ2-5; D is perhaps TRBD2 (7 bases). The CDR3 length is 16 residues. CDR1 and CDR2 (germline): MGHRA, YSYEKL. The CDR3 loop is CANSQDLRGASWTQYF. CDR3 sequence (DNA): TGCGCCAACAGCCAAGATCTTCGGGGGGCTTCTTGGACCCAGTACTTC.

In its sample, this clonotype was seen many times. The J gene is TRBJ2-7, the V gene TRBV20-1; 7 nucleotides match TRBD1. The CDR3 extends over 13 amino acids. Per the germline V gene, CDR1 is DFQATT and CDR2 is SNEGSKA (reference sequence). J was trimmed by 2 bases and V by 2 bases; bases with no gene match: 3. The CDR3 region is CSARRTGTYEQYF. DNA for the CDR3: TGCAGTGCTAGACGGACAGGAACCTACGAGCAGTACTTC.

This clonotype was detected a few times. The chain uses TRBV7-7 and TRBJ2-3; D gene uncertain. Germline V CDR1 and CDR2: SSHAT, FNYEAQ (reference sequence). V was shortened by 1 base and J by 6 bases, with 8 bases between the two germline ends. The CDR3 contains 13 residues. For the CDR3, the DNA is TGTGCCAGCAGCTTAGTGGAGATGGATACGCAGTATTTT. It yields the protein CASSLVEMDTQYF. Supplemented by reference TRBV7-7 and TRBJ2-3, the full variable domain reads GAGVSQSPRYKVTKRGQDVTLRCDPISSHATLYWYQQALGQGPEFLTYFNYEAQPDKSGLPSDRFSAERPEGSISTLTIQRTEQRDSAMYRCASSLVEMDTQYFGPGTRLTVL.

This clonotype was detected ten times or more. The V call is TRBV4-1, the J call TRBJ1-5; D is unresolved. V was pared by 1 base and J by 1 base, with 14 bases between. CDR3 length: 17 residues. CDR1 is MGHRA and CDR2 is YSYEKL in the germline V gene. The CDR3 nucleotides read TGCGCCAGCAGCCAAGGGCCCGGGCTCCAGAGCAATCAGCCCCAGCATTTT. It encodes CASSQGPGLQSNQPQHF.

This clonotype was recorded many times. The V and J genes are TRBV5-1 and TRBJ2-4; 7 positions agree with TRBD1. The CDR3 has 17 residues. The J segment lost 0 bases and the V segment lost 3 bases, leaving 9 bases of the junction unmatched. The germline V gene has CDR1 SGHRS and CDR2 YFSETQ. CDR3 sequence (DNA): TGCGCCAGCAGCTGGGGGACAGATACTCTAGCCAAAAACATTCAGTACTTC. It yields the protein CASSWGTDTLAKNIQYF.